This entry describes one T cell receptor beta chain. This may be a read error: a much more frequent sequence differs by one nucleotide. Co-extraction of both nucleic acids (RNA and DNA) used roughly 20-34 mg of unsorted bulk tissue. The record originates from a study of tumor-infiltrating lymphocytes in primary liver carcinoma. TCR beta cDNA was prepared out of roughly 0.5 ug total RNA by means of a constant-region primer. Libraries for TCR beta were built through three nested multiplex PCR rounds, which together made up a slightly modified ARM-PCR procedure. Use of TRBV1-TRBV30 forward primers with a C-beta reverse primer characterized the first two PCR rounds, which lasted around 9 cycles each. TCRdb called the multiplex PCR reads again in MiXCR, with one record for every CDR3 protein. The sample holds roughly 120,000 distinct CDR3 sequences, about 59% seen once. The CDR3 has 12 amino acids. Trimming cost V 7 bases and J 2 bases; bases outside gene matches: 5. Per germline, CDR1 SQVTM and CDR2 ANQGSEA.

This TCR derives from a woman aged 55-70 years with primary liver carcinoma and hepatitis B virus infection. The chain uses TRBV29-1 and TRBJ2-7, with TRBD1 identical over 7 bases. The sequenced sample was liver tumor tissue from sampling region 1. Subset denoted: tumor region T1, superior pole. DNA for the CDR3: TGCAGCGCCACGGGACAGACCTACGAGCAGTACTTC. This encodes CSATGQTYEQYF.